This T cell receptor beta chain emerged from a study of T cell responses to AZD1222 COVID-19 vaccine (dated by TCRdb to the early 2020s). Background for the entire study: A total of about 250 trial participants underwent TCR sequencing, of whom 207 had received two doses of AZD1222 and around 25 had received two doses of the MenACWY control vaccine. Enrollment into the trials was organized by age into subgroups of 18-55, 56-69 and 70-plus years, and those subgroups contained roughly 150, 30 and 60 TCR-sequenced participants, respectively.

Notes on this clone: The target of this receptor is not known. Base qualities are not at hand, and no much larger clone is one base apart.

General findings and caveats noted by the study authors: Because no day 14 peak-response samples were available, repertoires were characterized only after the peak T cell response. The vaccine-associated CD4 TCRs covered the entire spike protein, and the dominant responses fell in regions 160-218 and 743-854. After two AZD1222 doses, spike-specific TCR breadth and depth were significantly higher than at day 0 and than in MenACWY recipients. Participants were mostly white British, with more females than males. The authors suggested clonal diversity may have been underestimated. The 56-69-year group was small, and its depth increase did not reach significance, likely because of low power. Reportedly, almost half of the unique spike-specific TCRs recognized epitopes lying outside the regions that are mutated in the B.1.351 and B.1.1.7 variants. Conclusions about previously exposed vaccinees are limited, since just six AZD1222 recipients were seropositive for SARS-CoV-2 at baseline.

The CDR3 regions of human TCRbeta chains were subjected to immunosequencing. Under the source paper's analysis protocol: TCRs in the repertoires were compared against a reference library of SARS-CoV-2-specific TCRs that had been generated with the MIRA antigen-specificity platform. Breadth was defined as the fraction of unique TCRs that were SARS-CoV-2-associated, and depth was defined as the fraction of total T cells that were SARS-CoV-2-associated. Using the MIRA data, each spike-specific TCR was assigned both to the spike region to which the TCR was reactive and to a CD4 or CD8 class. Log10-transformed breadth and depth values were compared by one-way ANOVA with Sidak's multiple comparisons tests. What TCRdb holds here is the immuneACCESS table cut down to in-frame rearrangements. Part of the clones is not present; checked against another copy, under half of the missing clones reflect an unresolved V gene, and the others are unexplained. D and trimming were read from the DNA, whereas the V and J calls and clone size are those reported in that table. Counted in this sample were about 120,000 clones; roughly 87% of them appeared once. The ten most abundant clones make up about 2.5% of the sample.

The sample's time point, from its label and the paper: about 28 days (+/-7) after the second vaccine dose. AZD1222 recipients given second doses at about 4 weeks or at about 12 weeks were pooled, since spike-specific TCR depth and breadth were not found to differ between the two schedules. Vaccinee samples came from UK trials COV001 and COV002, including a single-blind randomized controlled phase 2/3 trial of AZD1222 (ChAdOx1 nCoV-19) in healthy adults. For TCRbeta chain sequencing, PBMC samples were collected from trial participants at day 0 and at day 28 after the second dose. CDR1 MNHEY and CDR2 SVGEGT are derived from the germline V gene. The CDR3 contains 14 residues, cysteine and phenylalanine counted. Only the CDR3 region is kept as DNA, spanning 42 bases read in frame from base 1. Deletion took 6 bases off V and 0 bases off J, with a span of 9 bases between the germline ends.

The specimen was peripheral blood, collected 28 days after the second AZD1222 dose. The rearrangement combines TRBV6-2 or TRBV6-3 with TRBJ1-3, with no D gene named confidently. This receptor was taken from an adult who received the AZD1222 COVID-19 vaccine. The base sequence is TGTGCCAGCAGCAAGACGAGCTCTGGAAACACCATATATTTT. Its translation reads: CASSKTSSGNTIYF.